Described below is a single T cell receptor (beta chain) sequence and its context. This entry comes from a study of control samples from healthy donors and cancer patients. CDR3 length: 19 residues. V lost 2 bases to trimming and J lost 0 bases; unmatched junction nucleotides: 11. Germline loops: CDR1 LGHNA, CDR2 YNFKEQ. Method: immunoSEQ multiplex PCR; TCRdb's copy keeps in-frame clones and lacks some. The table shows about 140,000 clones, with about 91% occurring only once. J is TRBJ2-3 and V is TRBV4-2; TRBD2 agrees at 10 bases. This TCR was sampled from a man in his late teens or twenties in good health. Sequenced sample: blood. The CDR3 region is CASSQWPPLAGVSTDTQYF. The CDR3 DNA reads TGTGCCAGCAGCCAATGGCCCCCCCTAGCGGGGGTTAGCACAGATACGCAGTATTTT.